The present TCR beta chain was sequenced within a study of identical twins. With regard to this clonotype: Its antigen remains unknown.

Each CDR3 protein is one row after TCRdb ran MiXCR on the 5' RACE reads. The repertoire includes approximately 500,000 distinct CDR3 sequences, 13% to 15% of them detected once, and nearly 0.45% sits in the top ten. Per the germline V gene, CDR1 is MGHDK and CDR2 is SYGVNS. V was cut by 1 base and J by 0 bases, with 4 bases left in between. The CDR3 length is 14 residues. General study results and limits: Twin pairs had excess sharing that was weaker in beta out-of-frame sequences.

The same data also went into a second study, on yellow fever vaccine responses in identical twins.

The sequenced sample was CD4+ T cells sorted from blood. This receptor was taken from a young woman in good health. The rearrangement joins TRBV25-1 to TRBJ2-1; D is unresolved. The CDR3 loop is CASSEFGSYNEQFF. As DNA, the CDR3 is TGTGCCAGCAGTGAATTTGGCTCCTACAATGAGCAGTTCTTC.